This is a list of T cell receptor beta chains from one sample in a study of T cells in Graves' hyperthyroidism and ophthalmopathy. TCRdb recomputed calls from the multiplex PCR reads with MiXCR, one row per CDR3 protein. This sample has a few hundred thousand distinct CDR3 sequences, with about a sixth found just once. Sequencing was carried out using blood. The receptors derive from a woman under 40 with Graves' hyperthyroidism. The CDR3 runs from the conserved cysteine through the conserved F or W. Each record gives: clone size, V gene, J gene, D gene, CDR3 protein, CDR3 DNA. A D gene is named only where the DNA matches it firmly. Clone sizes are given selectively: once, few, many, or a class where the clone is expanded.

>NA|TRBV11-2|TRBJ2-7|NA
CASSLPGGIGQYF
TGTGCCAGCAGCCTCCCCGGGGGTATCGGGCAGTACTTC
>many|TRBV30|TRBJ2-2|NA
CAWSYNTGELFF
TGTGCCTGGAGCTACAACACCGGGGAGCTATTTTTT
>NA|TRBV28|TRBJ2-1|TRBD2
CASSESTGGAYNEQFF
TGTGCCAGCAGTGAGAGCACGGGAGGAGCTTACAATGAGCAGTTCTTC
>NA|TRBV11-1|TRBJ2-3|NA
CASSTRTLRRGTDTQYF
TGTGCCAGCAGCACCCGGACTTTGCGTCGAGGAACAGATACGCAGTATTTT
>NA|TRBV20-1|TRBJ2-3|NA
CSATDLRARIGARTDTQYF
TGCAGTGCTACTGACCTCAGAGCACGGATCGGGGCCCGCACAGATACGCAGTATTTT
>NA|TRBV6-1|TRBJ1-4|NA
CASSRGTSEKLFF
TGTGCCAGCAGCCGGGGGACATCGGAAAAACTGTTTTTT
>few|TRBV29-1|TRBJ2-5|TRBD2
CSVASGSGWETQYF
TGCAGCGTCGCAAGCGGGAGTGGGTGGGAGACCCAGTACTTC
>many|TRBV27|TRBJ1-2|NA
CASSSGGAHYGYTF
TGTGCCAGCAGTTCTGGGGGCGCCCACTATGGCTACACCTTC
>NA|TRBV30|TRBJ2-5|NA
CAWSRVGETQYF
TGTGCCTGGAGTCGCGTGGGAGAGACCCAGTACTTC
>few|TRBV20-1|TRBJ2-7|TRBD1
CSANRQGSDEQYF
TGCAGTGCTAACCGACAGGGGTCCGACGAGCAGTACTTC
>many|TRBV5-1|TRBJ2-1|TRBD2
CASSIMTSGNYNEQFF
TGCGCCAGCAGCATCATGACTAGCGGGAACTACAATGAGCAGTTCTTC
>few|TRBV11-3|TRBJ2-2|NA
CASSLGESGELFF
TGTGCCAGCAGCTTAGGGGAATCCGGGGAGCTGTTTTTT
>many|TRBV7-9|TRBJ2-3|TRBD1
CASSDSTTGTTDTQYF
TGTGCCAGCAGCGACTCGACGACAGGGACCACAGATACGCAGTATTTT